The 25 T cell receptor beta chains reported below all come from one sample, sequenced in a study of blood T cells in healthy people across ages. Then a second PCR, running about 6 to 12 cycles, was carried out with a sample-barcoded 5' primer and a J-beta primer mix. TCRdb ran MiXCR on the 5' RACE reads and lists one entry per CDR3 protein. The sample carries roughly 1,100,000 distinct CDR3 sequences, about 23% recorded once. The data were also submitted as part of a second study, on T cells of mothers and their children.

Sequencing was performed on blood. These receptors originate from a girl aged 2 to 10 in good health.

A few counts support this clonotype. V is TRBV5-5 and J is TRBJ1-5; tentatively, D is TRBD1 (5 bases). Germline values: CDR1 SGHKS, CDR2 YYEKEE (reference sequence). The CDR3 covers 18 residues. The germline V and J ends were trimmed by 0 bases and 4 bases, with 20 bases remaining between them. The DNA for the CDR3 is TGTGCCAGCAGCTTGGTGGGGGGATCGGTCGGGGCAAATCAGCCCCAGCATTTT. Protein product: CASSLVGGSVGANQPQHF.

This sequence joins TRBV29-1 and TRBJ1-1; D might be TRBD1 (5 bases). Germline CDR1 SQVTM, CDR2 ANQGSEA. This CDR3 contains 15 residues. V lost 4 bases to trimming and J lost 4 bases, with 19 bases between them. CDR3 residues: CSVGYPGSIRTEAFF. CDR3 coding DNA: TGCAGCGTTGGGTACCCAGGGAGCATACGCACTGAAGCTTTCTTT.

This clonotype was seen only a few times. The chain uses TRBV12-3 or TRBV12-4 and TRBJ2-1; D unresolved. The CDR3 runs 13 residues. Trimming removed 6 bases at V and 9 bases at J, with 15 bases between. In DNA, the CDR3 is TGTGCCAGCAGCCAAGTCAGGCTAAGTGAGCAGTTCTTC. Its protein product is CASSQVRLSEQFF.

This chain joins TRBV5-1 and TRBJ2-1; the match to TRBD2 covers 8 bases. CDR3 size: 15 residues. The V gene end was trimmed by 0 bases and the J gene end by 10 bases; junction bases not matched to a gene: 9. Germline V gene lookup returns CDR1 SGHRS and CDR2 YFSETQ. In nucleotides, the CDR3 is TGCGCCAGCAGCTTGGCCGGTGTCGGGGGGGGAGAGCAGTTCTTC. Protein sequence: CASSLAGVGGGEQFF.

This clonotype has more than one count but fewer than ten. The CDR3 region is CASSVEGEEEAFF. The CDR3 nucleotides are TGTGCCAGCAGCGTAGAAGGTGAGGAGGAAGCTTTCTTT. The rearrangement uses TRBV9 and TRBJ1-1; D gene ambiguous. V gave up 0 bases and J gave up 8 bases, with 11 bases separating them. The CDR3 spans 13 residues. Per the germline V gene, CDR1 is SGDLS and CDR2 is YYNGEE.

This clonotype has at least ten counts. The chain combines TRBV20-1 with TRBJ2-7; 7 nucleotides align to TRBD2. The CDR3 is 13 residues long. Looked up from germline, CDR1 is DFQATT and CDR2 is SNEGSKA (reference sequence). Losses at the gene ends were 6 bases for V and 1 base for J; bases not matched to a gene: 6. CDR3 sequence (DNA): TGCAGTGCCAACGGCGGGAGTTCCTACGAGCAGTACTTC. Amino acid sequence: CSANGGSSYEQYF.

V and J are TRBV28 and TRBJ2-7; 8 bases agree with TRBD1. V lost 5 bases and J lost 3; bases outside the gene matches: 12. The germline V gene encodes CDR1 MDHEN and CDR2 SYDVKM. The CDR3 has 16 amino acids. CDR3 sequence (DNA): TGTGCCAGCAGTCCCTCTAGACGGGGACAGGACTACGAGCAGTACTTC. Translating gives CASSPSRRGQDYEQYF.

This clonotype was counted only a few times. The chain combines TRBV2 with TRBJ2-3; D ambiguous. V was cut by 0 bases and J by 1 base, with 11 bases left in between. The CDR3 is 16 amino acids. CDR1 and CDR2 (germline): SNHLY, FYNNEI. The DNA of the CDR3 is TGTGCCAGCAGTGAAGCGTGGCCGGACGGCACAGATACGCAGTATTTT. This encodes CASSEAWPDGTDTQYF. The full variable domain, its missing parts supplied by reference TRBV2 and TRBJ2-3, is EPEVTQTPSHQVTQMGQEVILRCVPISNHLYFYWYRQILGQKVEFLVSFYNNEISEKSEIFDDQFSVERPDGSNFTLKIRSTKLEDSAMYFCASSEAWPDGTDTQYFGPGTRLTVL.

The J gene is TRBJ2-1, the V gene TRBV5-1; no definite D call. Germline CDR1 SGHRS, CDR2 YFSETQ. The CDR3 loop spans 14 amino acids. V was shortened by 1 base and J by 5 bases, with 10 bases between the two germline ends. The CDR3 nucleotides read TGCGCCAGCAGCTTGATACGATCCGACAATGAGCAGTTCTTC. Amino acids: CASSLIRSDNEQFF.

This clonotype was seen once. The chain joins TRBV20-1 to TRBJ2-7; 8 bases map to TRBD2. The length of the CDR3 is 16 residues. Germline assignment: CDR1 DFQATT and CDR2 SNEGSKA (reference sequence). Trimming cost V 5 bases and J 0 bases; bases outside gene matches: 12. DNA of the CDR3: TGCAGTGCTCAACCTACTAGCGGCGTTATCTCCTACGAGCAGTACTTC. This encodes CSAQPTSGVISYEQYF.

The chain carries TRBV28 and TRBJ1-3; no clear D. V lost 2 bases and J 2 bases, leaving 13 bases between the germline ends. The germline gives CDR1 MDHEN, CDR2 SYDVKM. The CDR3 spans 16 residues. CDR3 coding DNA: TGTGCCAGCAGTTTAACGGGTCGGTCAACTGGAAACACCATATATTTT. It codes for CASSLTGRSTGNTIYF.

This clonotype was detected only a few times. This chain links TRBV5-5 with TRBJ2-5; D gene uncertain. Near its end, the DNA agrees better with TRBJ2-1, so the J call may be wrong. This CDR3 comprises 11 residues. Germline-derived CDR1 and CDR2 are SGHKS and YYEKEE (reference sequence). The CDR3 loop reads CASSLFLEQFF. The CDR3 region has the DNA TGTGCCAGCAGCTTGTTTCTTGAGCAGTTCTTC.

The CDR3 here is CASSQVKGDYNEQFF. The CDR3 nucleotides are TGCGCCAGCAGCCAAGTAAAGGGGGACTACAATGAGCAGTTCTTC. V is TRBV4-1 and J is TRBJ2-1, with D tentatively TRBD1 (6 bases). Per germline, CDR1 MGHRA and CDR2 YSYEKL. V lost 1 base, J lost 3 bases, and 10 bases lay in between. The CDR3 covers 15 residues.

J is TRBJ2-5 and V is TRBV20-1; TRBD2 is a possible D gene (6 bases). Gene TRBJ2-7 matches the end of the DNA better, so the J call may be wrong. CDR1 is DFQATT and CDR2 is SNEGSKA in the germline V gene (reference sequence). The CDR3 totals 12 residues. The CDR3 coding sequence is TGCAGTGTCAGAACTAGCAGCGACGAGCAGTACTTC. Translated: CSVRTSSDEQYF.

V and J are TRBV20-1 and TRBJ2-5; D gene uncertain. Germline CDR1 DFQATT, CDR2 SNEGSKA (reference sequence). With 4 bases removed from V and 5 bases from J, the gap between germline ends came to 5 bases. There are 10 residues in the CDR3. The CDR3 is CSATAETQYF. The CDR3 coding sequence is TGCAGTGCTACAGCGGAGACCCAGTACTTC.

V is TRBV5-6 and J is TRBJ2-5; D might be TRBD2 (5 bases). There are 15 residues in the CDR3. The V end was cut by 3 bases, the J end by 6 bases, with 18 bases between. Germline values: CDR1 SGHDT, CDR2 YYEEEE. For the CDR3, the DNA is TGTGCCAGCAGCTCCATCTCGAGGGAGAGGAAGACCCAGTACTTC. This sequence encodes CASSSISRERKTQYF. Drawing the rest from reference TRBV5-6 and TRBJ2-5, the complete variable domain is DAGVTQSPTHLIKTRGQQVTLRCSPKSGHDTVSWYQQALGQGPQFIFQYYEEEERQRGNFPDRFSGHQFPNYSSELNVNALLLGDSALYLCASSSISRERKTQYFGPGTRLLVL.

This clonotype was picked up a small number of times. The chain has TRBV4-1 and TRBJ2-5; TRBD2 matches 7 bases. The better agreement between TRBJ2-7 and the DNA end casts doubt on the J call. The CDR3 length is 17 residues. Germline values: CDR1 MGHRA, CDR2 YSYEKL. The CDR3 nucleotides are TGCGCCAGCAGCCAAGTCGATGAGGCGACTAGCTTCTACGAGCAGTACTTC. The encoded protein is CASSQVDEATSFYEQYF.

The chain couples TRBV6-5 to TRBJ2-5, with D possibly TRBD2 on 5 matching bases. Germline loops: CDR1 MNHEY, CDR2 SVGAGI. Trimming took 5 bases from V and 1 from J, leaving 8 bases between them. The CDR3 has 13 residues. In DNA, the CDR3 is TGTGCCAGCAGTCGGAGGAGCCAAGAGACCCAGTACTTC. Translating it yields CASSRRSQETQYF.

CDR3 protein: CASSSGTSMYEQFF. CDR3 nucleotide sequence: TGTGCCAGCAGCTCGGGGACTAGTATGTATGAGCAGTTCTTC. The chain links TRBV7-8 to TRBJ2-1; 8 bases match TRBD2. V lost 4 bases to trimming and J lost 8 bases; unmatched junction nucleotides: 7. The CDR3 contains 14 residues. From germline, CDR1 is SGHVS and CDR2 FQNEAQ.

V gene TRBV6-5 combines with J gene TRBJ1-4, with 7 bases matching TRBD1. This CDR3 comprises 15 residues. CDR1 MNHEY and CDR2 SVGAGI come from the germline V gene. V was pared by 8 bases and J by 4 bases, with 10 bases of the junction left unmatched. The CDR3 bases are TGTGCCAGCTCCAGGGGGGTGAGGGATAATGAAAAACTGTTTTTT. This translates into CASSRGVRDNEKLFF.

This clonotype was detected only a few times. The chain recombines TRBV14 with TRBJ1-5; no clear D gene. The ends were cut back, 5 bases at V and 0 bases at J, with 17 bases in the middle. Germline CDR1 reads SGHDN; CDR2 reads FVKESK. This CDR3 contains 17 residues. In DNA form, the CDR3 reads TGTGCCAGCAGCGCAGCCGGGCTATATACTAGCAATCAGCCCCAGCATTTT. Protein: CASSAAGLYTSNQPQHF.

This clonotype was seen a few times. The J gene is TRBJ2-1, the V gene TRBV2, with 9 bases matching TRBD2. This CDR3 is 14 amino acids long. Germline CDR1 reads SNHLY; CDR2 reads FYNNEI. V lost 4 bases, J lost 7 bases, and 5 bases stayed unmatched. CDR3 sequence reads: CASSGDSGRNEQFF. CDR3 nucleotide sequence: TGTGCCAGCAGTGGTGATAGCGGGAGAAATGAGCAGTTCTTC.

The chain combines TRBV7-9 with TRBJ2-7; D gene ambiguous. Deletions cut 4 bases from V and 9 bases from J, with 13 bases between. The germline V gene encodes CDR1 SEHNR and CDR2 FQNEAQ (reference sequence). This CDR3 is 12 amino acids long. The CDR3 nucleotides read TGTGCCAGCAGCTCCGGGTCGAGCTCGCAGTACTTC. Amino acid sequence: CASSSGSSSQYF. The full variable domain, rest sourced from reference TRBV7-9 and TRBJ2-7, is DTGVSQNPRHKITKRGQNVTFRCDPISEHNRLYWYRQTLGQGPEFLTYFQNEAQLEKSRLLSDRFSAERPKGSFSTLEIQRTEQGDSAMYLCASSSGSSSQYFGPGTRLTVT.

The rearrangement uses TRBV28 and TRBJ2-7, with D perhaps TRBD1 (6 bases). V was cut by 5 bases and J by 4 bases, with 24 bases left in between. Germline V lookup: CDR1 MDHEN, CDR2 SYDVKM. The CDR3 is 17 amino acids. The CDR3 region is CASSETPAHREYYEQYF. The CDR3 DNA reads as TGTGCCAGCAGTGAGACACCAGCCCACAGGGAGTATTACGAGCAGTACTTC.

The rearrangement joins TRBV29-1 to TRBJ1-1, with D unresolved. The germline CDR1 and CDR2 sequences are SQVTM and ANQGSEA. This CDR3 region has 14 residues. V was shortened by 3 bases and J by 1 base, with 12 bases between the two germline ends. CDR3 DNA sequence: TGCAGCGTTGAGGTCCACGGTACGAACACTGAAGCTTTCTTT. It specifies CSVEVHGTNTEAFF.